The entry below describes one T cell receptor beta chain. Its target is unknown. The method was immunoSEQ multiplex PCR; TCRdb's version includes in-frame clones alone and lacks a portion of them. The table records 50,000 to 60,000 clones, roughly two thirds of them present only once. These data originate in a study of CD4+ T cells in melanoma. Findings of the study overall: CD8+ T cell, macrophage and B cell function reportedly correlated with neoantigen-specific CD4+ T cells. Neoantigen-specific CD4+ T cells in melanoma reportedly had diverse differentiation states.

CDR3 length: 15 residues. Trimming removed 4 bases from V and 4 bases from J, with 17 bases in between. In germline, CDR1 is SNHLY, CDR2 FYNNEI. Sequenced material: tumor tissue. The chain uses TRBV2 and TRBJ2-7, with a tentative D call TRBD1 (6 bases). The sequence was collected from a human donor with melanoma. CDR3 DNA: TGTGCCAGCAGTGTGTTGTTTCAGGGGACGTACGAGCAGTACTTC. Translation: CASSVLFQGTYEQYF.